This entry concerns a single T cell receptor beta chain. This entry belongs to a study of response to subunit inactivated influenza vaccine. Germline loops: CDR1 SNHLY, CDR2 FYNNEI. V was shortened by 6 bases and J by 9 bases, with 15 bases between the two germline ends. The CDR3 contains 14 residues. TCRdb reprocessed the RT-PCR reads with MiXCR, giving one entry per CDR3 protein. The table has about 700,000 distinct CDR3 sequences, 14% seen once. This sequence was found in a man aged 45-65 years who received an inactivated influenza vaccine. This rearrangement joins TRBV2 to TRBJ1-6, with a possible D match to TRBD1 (5 bases). This specimen was PBMCs from blood, taken 14 days before vaccination. The CDR3 DNA reads as TGTGCCAGCAGCCCCAGGGCTTTACTTTCACCCCTCCACTTT. Amino acids: CASSPRALLSPLHF.